Below, 32 T cell receptor beta chains from the same sample are listed, as sequenced in a study of blood T cell repertoires in COVID-19. The method was immunoSEQ multiplex PCR; TCRdb's version includes in-frame clones alone and lacks a portion of them. Among 110,000 to 150,000 clones listed, about 86% were seen once. Sequencing input: peripheral blood. The receptors come from a human donor in a cohort sampled during active COVID-19.

The rearrangement uses TRBV27 and TRBJ2-5; D remains ambiguous. This CDR3 has 15 amino acids. Looked up from germline, CDR1 is MNHEY and CDR2 is SMNVEV (reference sequence). V lost 3 bases, J lost 4 bases, and 15 bases lay in between. CDR3 amino acids: CASSFLSGIRETQYF. The CDR3 DNA is TGTGCCAGCAGTTTTTTGTCTGGCATAAGAGAGACCCAGTACTTC.

The rearrangement uses TRBV9 and TRBJ2-7; TRBD1 agrees at 8 bases. CDR1 is SGDLS and CDR2 is YYNGEE in the germline V gene. With V trimmed by 3 bases and J by 2 bases, 4 bases remained unmatched. The CDR3 covers 14 residues. Here the CDR3 DNA reads TGTGCCAGCAGCGGGGGACAGGATGCCTACGAGCAGTACTTC. Amino acids: CASSGGQDAYEQYF.

The rearrangement joins TRBV3-1 (or the pseudogene TRBV3-2) to TRBJ2-1; 10 positions match TRBD1. CDR3 length equals 15 residues. V shed 4 bases, J shed 9 bases, and the junction held 9 bases outside the gene matches. Per the germline V gene, CDR1 is LGHDT and CDR2 is YNNKEL (reference sequence). The CDR3 loop is CASSLGTGVRSEQFF. In DNA, the CDR3 is TGTGCCAGCAGCCTAGGGACAGGGGTTAGGAGTGAGCAGTTCTTC.

The rearrangement joins TRBV6-2 or TRBV6-3 to TRBJ2-7, with a possible D match to TRBD2 (6 bases). Trimming took 3 bases from V and 0 from J, leaving 12 bases between them. The V gene's germline CDR1 is MNHEY and CDR2 SVGEGT. CDR3 size: 15 residues. DNA of the CDR3: TGTGCCAGCAGTTATCGGAGGGTTGCCTCCTACGAGCAGTACTTC. Amino acid sequence: CASSYRRVASYEQYF.

The chain employs TRBV5-6 and TRBJ2-5; D might be TRBD1 (5 bases). The CDR3 totals 14 residues. V was pared by 0 bases and J by 4 bases, with 10 bases between. Germline V CDR1 and CDR2: SGHDT, YYEEEE. CDR3 in DNA: TGTGCCAGCAGCTTGGGCGGCAGGGTAGAGACCCAGTACTTC. Translated, it gives CASSLGGRVETQYF.

The gene calls are TRBV4-2 and TRBJ1-1, with a possible D match to TRBD1 (5 bases). The CDR3 covers 18 residues. The germline V and J ends were trimmed by 1 base and 4 bases, with 22 bases remaining between them. CDR1 is LGHNA, CDR2 YNFKEQ, per germline. In DNA, the CDR3 is TGTGCCAGCAGCCAAGTCATGACGTCGGGGGAGAGGGTCACTGAAGCTTTCTTT. It codes for CASSQVMTSGERVTEAFF.

The count of this clone is one. The rearrangement joins TRBV5-1 to TRBJ2-7; 13 nucleotides align to TRBD2. The length of the CDR3 is 16 residues. V was clipped by 0 bases and J by 4 bases; unmatched bases: 4. The V gene's germline CDR1 is SGHRS and CDR2 YFSETQ. The CDR3 DNA reads as TGCGCCAGCAGCTTGGCGACTAGCGGGGGGAGGTACGAGCAGTACTTC. Encoded protein: CASSLATSGGRYEQYF.

This clone was detected many times. V usage is TRBV9 and J usage is TRBJ2-7; 9 nucleotides match TRBD2. Trimming at V came to 0 bases and at J to 7 bases, leaving 8 bases not matched to a gene. This CDR3 is 15 amino acids long. Germline values: CDR1 SGDLS, CDR2 YYNGEE. The CDR3 DNA reads TGTGCCAGCAGCGTAGGATTAGCGGGAGCAACAGAGCAGTACTTC. Its translation: CASSVGLAGATEQYF.

The rearrangement links TRBV4-1 to TRBJ2-7, with 8 nucleotides matching TRBD1. The CDR3 has 17 amino acids. Germline trimming cut 2 bases from V and 1 base from J; bases unmatched to any gene: 10. Per the germline V gene, CDR1 is MGHRA and CDR2 is YSYEKL. This chain's CDR3 is CASSQPPRDRGSYEQYF. The CDR3 DNA follows: TGCGCCAGCAGCCAACCCCCCCGTGACAGGGGATCCTACGAGCAGTACTTC.

The gene calls are TRBV3-1 (or the pseudogene TRBV3-2) and TRBJ2-7; 8 bases are shared with TRBD2. V was clipped by 1 base and J by 3 bases; unmatched bases: 5. The germline gives CDR1 LGHDT, CDR2 YNNKEL (reference sequence). CDR3 length: 15 residues. CDR3 amino acids: CASSQGLAIYYEQYF. CDR3 sequence (DNA): TGTGCCAGCAGCCAAGGACTAGCGATTTACTACGAGCAGTACTTC.

There are a few counts of this clone. The chain links TRBV28 to TRBJ2-7; 8 nucleotides line up with TRBD1. Losses at the gene ends were 5 bases for V and 12 bases for J; bases not matched to a gene: 21. The CDR3 sequence is 16 residues long. Germline-derived CDR1 and CDR2 are MDHEN and SYDVKM. CDR3 nucleotide sequence: TGTGCCAGCAGTGGATTGGGACAGGCCGTATCGGGAAATCCGTACTTC. Its protein product is CASSGLGQAVSGNPYF.

This chain links TRBV6-5 with TRBJ1-2; D unresolved. There are 12 residues in the CDR3. Trimming cost V 4 bases and J 4 bases, with 7 bases left between them. Germline CDR1 and CDR2: MNHEY and SVGAGI. CDR3 sequence reads: CASSLDSYGYTF. CDR3 DNA: TGTGCCAGCAGTTTAGATTCCTATGGCTACACCTTC.

The chain has TRBV7-8 and TRBJ1-3; no clear D gene. The germline V gene encodes CDR1 SGHVS and CDR2 FQNEAQ. CDR3 length equals 13 residues. Trimming stripped 10 bases from V and 4 bases from J, with 14 bases between. CDR3 sequence (DNA): TGTGCCACCCAGAATCTAGAGGGAAACACCATATATTTT. Amino acid sequence: CATQNLEGNTIYF.

The chain is built from TRBV14 and TRBJ2-2; unclear D gene. CDR3 length: 12 amino acids. Germline CDR1 SGHDN, CDR2 FVKESK. V lost 7 bases, J lost 7 bases, and 10 bases lay in between. The CDR3 DNA follows: TGTGCCAGCAATCGTTTGAGCGGGGAGCTGTTTTTT. This gives the protein CASNRLSGELFF.

J is TRBJ2-7 and V is TRBV10-3, with a possible D match to TRBD1 (7 bases). The length of the CDR3 is 15 residues. Germline V gene sequence: CDR1 ENHRY, CDR2 SYGVKD. V was trimmed by 2 bases and J by 4 bases, leaving 15 bases between them. CDR3 protein: CAISEDSQGRYEQYF. In DNA, the CDR3 is TGTGCCATCAGTGAGGACTCACAGGGGAGGTACGAGCAGTACTTC.

This chain joins TRBV6-5 and TRBJ2-1; D ambiguous. Germline CDR1 MNHEY, CDR2 SVGAGI. V lost 9 bases and J 0 bases, leaving 9 bases between the germline ends. The CDR3 covers 13 residues. The CDR3 protein is CASRLLSYNEQFF. In DNA, the CDR3 is TGTGCCAGTAGACTCCTCTCCTACAATGAGCAGTTCTTC.

This chain joins TRBV6-5 and TRBJ2-2; D ambiguous. V was cut by 6 bases and J by 2 bases, with 7 bases left in between. The germline V gene encodes CDR1 MNHEY and CDR2 SVGAGI. The CDR3 has 13 residues. In nucleotides, the CDR3 is TGTGCCAGCAGACCTATCAACACCGGGGAGCTGTTTTTT. Translating gives CASRPINTGELFF.

The V call is TRBV10-2, the J call TRBJ2-5, with 7 bases that match TRBD2. CDR1 WSHSY and CDR2 SAAADI come from the germline V gene. CDR3 length: 14 residues. Trimming took 5 bases from V and 5 from J; bases not matched to a gene: 8. The CDR3 region is CASSHAGAIETQYF. The CDR3 DNA reads as TGCGCCAGCAGTCATGCGGGAGCTATTGAGACCCAGTACTTC.

The chain links TRBV19 to TRBJ1-2; the D gene is possibly TRBD1 (5 bases). Trimming pared 6 bases from V and 4 bases from J, leaving 18 bases between. This CDR3 spans 15 amino acids. Germline V gives CDR1 LNHDA, CDR2 SQIVND (reference sequence). CDR3 protein: CASSRLLGEGYGYTF. The CDR3 DNA reads as TGTGCCAGTAGCCGCCTACTGGGGGAGGGCTATGGCTACACCTTC. The full variable domain, completed using reference TRBV19 and TRBJ1-2, is DGGITQSPKYLFRKEGQNVTLSCEQNLNHDAMYWYRQDPGQGLRLIYYSQIVNDFQKGDIAEGYSVSREKKESFPLTVTSAQKNPTAFYLCASSRLLGEGYGYTFGSGTRLTVV.

The chain is built from TRBV7-6 and TRBJ2-2, with TRBD2 identical over 14 bases. Germline-derived CDR1 and CDR2 are SGHVS and FNYEAQ. The CDR3 is 16 amino acids. V gave up 5 bases and J gave up 5 bases; unmatched junction bases: 4. The CDR3 is CASSPGTSGRTGELFF. CDR3 nucleotide sequence: TGTGCCAGCAGCCCAGGGACTAGCGGGAGAACCGGGGAGCTGTTTTTT.

The chain uses TRBV18 and TRBJ1-2; D may be TRBD1 (6 bases). The CDR3 runs 15 residues. The germline V gene has CDR1 KGHSH and CDR2 LQKENI. The ends were cut back, 1 base at V and 4 bases at J, with 13 bases in the middle. The CDR3 sequence is CASSPQPGHSYGYTF. The CDR3, as DNA: TGTGCCAGCTCACCACAACCGGGACATTCCTATGGCTACACCTTC. The whole variable domain, filled in from reference TRBV18 and TRBJ1-2, reads NAGVMQNPRHLVRRRGQEARLRCSPMKGHSHVYWYRQLPEEGLKFMVYLQKENIIDESGMPKERFSAEFPKEGPSILRIQQVVRGDSAAYFCASSPQPGHSYGYTFGSGTRLTVV.

This chain's CDR3 is CASSDRTGGTDTQYF. CDR3 coding DNA: TGTGCCAGCAGCGATAGAACAGGGGGCACAGATACGCAGTATTTT. The chain is built from TRBV9 and TRBJ2-3; 7 bases are shared with TRBD1. The CDR3 has 15 residues. Per the germline V gene, CDR1 is SGDLS and CDR2 is YYNGEE. V shed 3 bases, J shed 1 base, and the junction held 5 bases outside the gene matches.

The chain employs TRBV19 and TRBJ2-5; TRBD1 aligns across 9 bases. V shed 0 bases, J shed 8 bases, and the junction held 10 bases outside the gene matches. The germline V gene has CDR1 LNHDA and CDR2 SQIVND (reference sequence). This CDR3 is built from 16 residues. The CDR3 sequence is CASSIEGTGILDTQYF. The CDR3 DNA sequence: TGTGCCAGTAGTATAGAAGGGACAGGGATCTTGGATACCCAGTACTTC.

The gene calls are TRBV4-2 and TRBJ2-7; 9 bases are shared with TRBD2. There are 15 residues in the CDR3. The ends lost 0 bases at V and 3 bases at J; junction bases unmatched: 3. Germline CDR1 and CDR2: LGHNA and YNFKEQ. The CDR3 DNA follows: TGTGCCAGCAGCCAAGATTTAGCGGGAGTCTACGAGCAGTACTTC. Protein product: CASSQDLAGVYEQYF.

The chain uses TRBV9 and TRBJ2-7; 9 bases are shared with TRBD1. The CDR3 is 14 amino acids. V gave up 5 bases and J gave up 1 base; unmatched junction bases: 4. In germline, CDR1 is SGDLS, CDR2 YYNGEE. CDR3 sequence: CASSLTGGSYEQYF. As DNA, the CDR3 is TGTGCCAGCAGTTTGACAGGGGGGTCCTACGAGCAGTACTTC.

A single count supports this clone. The chain joins TRBV4-2 to TRBJ2-7; 7 bases are shared with TRBD1. Looked up from germline, CDR1 is LGHNA and CDR2 is YNFKEQ. The CDR3 has 16 residues. The V segment lost 0 bases and the J segment 2 bases; nucleotides outside the gene matches: 7. In DNA form, the CDR3 reads TGTGCCAGCAGCCAAGATGTGGGACAGCTAACCTACGAGCAGTACTTC. Amino acids: CASSQDVGQLTYEQYF.

This clone was counted a few times. The chain is built from TRBV29-1 and TRBJ1-2; 8 bases are shared with TRBD1. CDR3 length: 16 residues. The junction had 15 bases not matched to a gene; V was cut back by 5 bases and J by 4 bases. The V gene's germline CDR1 is SQVTM and CDR2 ANQGSEA. CDR3: CSVPGTGGVASYGYTF. The CDR3 nucleotides read TGCAGCGTTCCCGGGACAGGCGGGGTTGCTAGCTATGGCTACACCTTC.

This chain connects TRBV5-1 to TRBJ2-1; 8 bases agree with TRBD2. The CDR3 extends over 15 amino acids. V lost 4 bases to trimming and J lost 6 bases; unmatched junction nucleotides: 9. Germline V gene sequence: CDR1 SGHRS, CDR2 YFSETQ. DNA for the CDR3: TGCGCCAGCAGCGGGAGGGGACTAGAGGGCAATGAGCAGTTCTTC. Protein sequence: CASSGRGLEGNEQFF.

This chain joins TRBV2 and TRBJ2-3; 15 bases map to TRBD2. The ends lost 7 bases at V and 4 bases at J; junction bases unmatched: 6. CDR1 is SNHLY and CDR2 is FYNNEI in the germline V gene. The CDR3 is made up of 16 amino acids. The CDR3 loop is CASNPGLAGGADTQYF. CDR3 coding DNA: TGTGCCAGCAACCCCGGACTAGCGGGAGGGGCAGATACGCAGTATTTT. Drawing the rest from reference TRBV2 and TRBJ2-3, the complete variable domain is EPEVTQTPSHQVTQMGQEVILRCVPISNHLYFYWYRQILGQKVEFLVSFYNNEISEKSEIFDDQFSVERPDGSNFTLKIRSTKLEDSAMYFCASNPGLAGGADTQYFGPGTRLTVL.

The chain combines TRBV14 with TRBJ2-3; 11 bases fit TRBD2. The junction had 7 bases not matched to a gene; V was cut back by 1 base and J by 1 base. Germline V lookup: CDR1 SGHDN, CDR2 FVKESK. The CDR3 runs to 18 residues. CDR3 in amino acids: CASSQVRASGRRTDTQYF. CDR3 in DNA: TGTGCCAGCAGCCAAGTTCGGGCTAGCGGGAGGCGCACAGATACGCAGTATTTT.

As DNA, the CDR3 is TGTGCCAGCAGAGATACAGGGTTGCAGTACTTC. It encodes CASRDTGLQYF. The V gene is TRBV2, the J gene TRBJ2-7; D possibly corresponds to TRBD1 (6 bases). Trimming pared 6 bases from V and 9 bases from J, leaving 12 bases between. The germline V gene has CDR1 SNHLY and CDR2 FYNNEI. The CDR3 consists of 11 residues.

The chain joins TRBV6-5 to TRBJ2-5, with 7 nucleotides matching TRBD1. The V gene end was trimmed by 6 bases and the J gene end by 4 bases; junction bases not matched to a gene: 8. The CDR3 is made up of 14 amino acids. Germline CDR1 reads MNHEY; CDR2 reads SVGAGI. The CDR3 loop is CASSPRQGGETQYF. CDR3 nucleotides: TGTGCCAGCAGCCCCAGACAGGGTGGAGAGACCCAGTACTTC.